The sample holds many counts of the clone carrying this T cell receptor beta chain. The data were taken from a study of response to subunit inactivated influenza vaccine. TCRdb re-analysed the RT-PCR reads in MiXCR, keeping a single row per CDR3 protein. In the table there are approximately 490,000 distinct CDR3 sequences, roughly 7.9% of which are singletons. Germline assignment: CDR1 SGHTA and CDR2 FQGNSA. The CDR3 loop spans 16 amino acids. The V and J ends lost 1 base and 3 bases respectively, with 13 bases between them. V and J are TRBV7-2 and TRBJ2-4; D gene ambiguous. The TCR originated in a man between 45 and 75 years old who received an inactivated influenza vaccine. This sample comprised PBMCs from blood, obtained less than 25 months after vaccination. CDR3 bases: TGTGCCAGCAGCTTAGGTTGGGGTCGAAGCAAAAACATTCAGTACTTC. Its translation: CASSLGWGRSKNIQYF.